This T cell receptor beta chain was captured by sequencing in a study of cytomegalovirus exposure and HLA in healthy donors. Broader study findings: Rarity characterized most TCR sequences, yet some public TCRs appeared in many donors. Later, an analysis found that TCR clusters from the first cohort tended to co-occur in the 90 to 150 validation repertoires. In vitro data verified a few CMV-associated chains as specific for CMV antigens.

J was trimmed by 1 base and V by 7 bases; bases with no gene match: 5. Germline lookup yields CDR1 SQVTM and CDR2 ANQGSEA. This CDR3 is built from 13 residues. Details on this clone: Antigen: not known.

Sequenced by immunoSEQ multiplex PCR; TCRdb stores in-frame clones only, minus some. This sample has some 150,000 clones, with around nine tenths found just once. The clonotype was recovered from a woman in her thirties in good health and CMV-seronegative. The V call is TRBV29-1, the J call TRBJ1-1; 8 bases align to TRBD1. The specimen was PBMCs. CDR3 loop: CSADRGSNTEAFF. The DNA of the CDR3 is TGCAGCGCTGACAGGGGCTCGAACACTGAAGCTTTCTTT.